This TCR beta chain was obtained from a study of blood T cell repertoires in COVID-19. Study-level background: PBMCs, B-cell-depleted T cells, or T cells were the source of the cDNA or gDNA that made up the material.

In the study's own analysis: By means of reference gene primer amplification, nucleated cell counts were estimated. Profiled with immunoSEQ multiplex PCR; TCRdb holds only in-frame clones, not every one. That table gives V, J and clone size, and the DNA gave D and trimming. This sample has roughly 170,000 clones, with roughly 89% found just once. The ends lost 5 bases at V and 13 bases at J; junction bases unmatched: 10. CDR1 SGHTA and CDR2 FQGNSA come from the germline V gene. The CDR3 spans 14 residues. The chain employs TRBV7-2 and TRBJ2-1; 11 bases match TRBD2. The sequence came from a woman between 18 and 29 years old who had recovered from COVID-19. The sequenced material came from peripheral blood. The CDR3 coding sequence is TGTGCCAGCAGCGGTGATCCGGGACTAGCGGCCCAGTTCTTC. It codes for CASSGDPGLAAQFF.